This TCR beta chain came from a study of T-cell memory formation after mild COVID-19 (dated by TCRdb to about 2021). The study in broad terms: TCR sequence clusters from the two donors were found to be largely donor specific. Longitudinal TCRalpha and TCRbeta repertoire sequencing tracked T-cell clones expanding and contracting after mild COVID-19 in a couple of donors. Two young, previously healthy adult volunteers made up the cohort, one male and one female.

This clonotype was seen many times. Its antigen is unknown. No quality values exist for individual bases; no much larger clone is one base distant. The CDR3 has 16 amino acids, counting the end cysteine and phenylalanine. Only the CDR3 DNA stays, 48 bases, in frame from base 1. The germline V gene provides CDR1 MNHEY and CDR2 SVGAGI. Ends trimmed: V by 5 bases, J by 1 base; bases unmatched to a gene: 7. What the work shows at the level of the full study, not this receptor alone: Contracting CD4+ clones were found mainly in CM and EM memory subsets, while CD8+ clones were enriched in EMRA. SARS-CoV-2 specificity of the second-wave clones peaking on day 37 was not confirmed. The detection of some responding clones in pre-infection memory suggests that pre-existing cross-reactive memory T cells joined the SARS-CoV-2 response. Only a couple of mild cases were covered by the study, and larger cohorts that include severe cases with pre-infection samples were considered necessary. Clones contracting from day 15 to 85 had balanced CD4/CD8 phenotypes, while a second wave expanding from day 15 to 37 was biased towards CD4+.

Ficoll-Paque density gradient centrifugation was the method used to isolate PBMCs. Instrument on record: Illumina NovaSeq 6000. TCRalpha and TCRbeta cDNA libraries were built by 5'RACE with constant-segment primers, adding sample barcodes and unique molecular identifiers. Trizol reagent was used to extract RNA from every sample. Amplification of the libraries took two PCR steps, and the second step added a second sample barcode plus Illumina TruSeq adapters. Libraries were sequenced on an Illumina NovaSeq with 2 x 150 bp paired-end reads. In the source study's methods: Demultiplexing of reads and collapsing into UMI-guided consensus sequences were performed with migec v1.2.7. Using mixcr v2.1.11, the UMI consensuses were aligned to TRA and TRB V and J templates and assembled into clonotypes. Clonotypes were classified as expanded or contracted when called significant by both edgeR and NoisET, with noise models trained on biological replicates. For edgeR calls, the thresholds were a false discovery rate-adjusted p below 0.01 and a log2 fold-change of 1. As an exploratory analysis of dynamics, max-normalized trajectories of the 1000 most abundant clonotypes were examined by PCA with hierarchical clustering. Separately sequenced CD4+ and CD8+ repertoires were used to assign a CD4 or CD8 phenotype to each responding clone. TCRdb's own reprocessing of the public reads used fastp at Q25 and MiXCR and kept productive beta chains. Rows with a matching CDR3 protein are joined into one entry that keeps the most common DNA and genes. What appears here as the V and J calls and clone size reflects TCRdb's work, not the paper's. Within this sample are fewer than 450,000 distinct CDR3 sequences, with more than 20% of them counted one time only. Around 13% of the sample belongs to the ten largest clones.

Sample: PBMCs or a T cell subset sorted from them (not recorded which). This receptor was identified in an adult woman who had mild COVID-19 (a few samples of this study predate the infection). The sample titles of this study are shuffled in the database, so cell type and time point are left out; the donor was told from shared clones. The chain is made from TRBV6-5 and TRBJ2-3, and TRBD1 aligns with 9 junction nucleotides. This receptor carries the CDR3 CASSTGQGKGTDTQYF. The DNA reads as follows: TGTGCCAGCAGTACCGGACAGGGGAAAGGCACAGATACGCAGTATTTT.